This T cell receptor beta chain is from a study of OX40 agonist ivuxolimab in advanced cancers. Overall study findings and caveats: At 0.1 to 3.0 mg/kg, clonal expansion of CD4+ and CD8+ blood T cells had occurred by week 6.

Turning to this clone: Its target is not known.

CDR3 length equals 14 residues. CDR1 and CDR2 from the germline V gene are MNHEY and SVGAGI. V was cut by 7 bases and J by 2 bases, with 15 bases left in between. Clones were sequenced by immunoSEQ multiplex PCR, and TCRdb holds only the in-frame ones, with some missing. The table shows 60,000 to 80,000 clones, with 80% to 85% occurring only once. The specimen was CD4+ or CD8+ T cells sorted from blood, collected in a trial of the OX40 agonist ivuxolimab. This rearrangement joins TRBV6-5 to TRBJ2-7; D ambiguous. The sequence derives from an adult with an advanced solid tumor such as melanoma, head and neck, liver or kidney cancer. The CDR3 loop is CASKKRHRTYEQYF. CDR3 bases: TGTGCCAGCAAAAAACGGCACAGAACCTACGAGCAGTACTTC.